This T cell receptor (beta chain) was documented in a study of shared clonotypes between healthy human individuals. Background on the study: Aged between 18 and 49, the donors were a couple of women and a few men.

The material for each subset, its genomic DNA, was split evenly across several immunoSEQ plates. Assay: immunoSEQ multiplex PCR; the TCRdb copy retains only in-frame clones and omits some. The sample lists roughly 2.6 million clones; around nine tenths were seen once. The germline CDR1 and CDR2 sequences are LNHDA and SQIVND (reference sequence). Trimming took 6 bases from V and 3 from J; bases not matched to a gene: 10. The CDR3 contains 15 residues. A split of CD4+ cells into CD45RA+ naive and CD45RA-negative memory subsets was performed. This sequence originates from a man aged 18 to 30 in good health. J is TRBJ1-2 and V is TRBV19; TRBD1 aligns across 7 bases. The sequenced sample consisted of naive CD4+ T cells sorted from blood. As for subset: CD45RA+ positively selected. The CDR3, as DNA: TGTGCCAGTAGGAAGAAAGGGGGCGCTGACTATGGCTACACCTTC. The encoded protein is CASRKKGGADYGYTF.